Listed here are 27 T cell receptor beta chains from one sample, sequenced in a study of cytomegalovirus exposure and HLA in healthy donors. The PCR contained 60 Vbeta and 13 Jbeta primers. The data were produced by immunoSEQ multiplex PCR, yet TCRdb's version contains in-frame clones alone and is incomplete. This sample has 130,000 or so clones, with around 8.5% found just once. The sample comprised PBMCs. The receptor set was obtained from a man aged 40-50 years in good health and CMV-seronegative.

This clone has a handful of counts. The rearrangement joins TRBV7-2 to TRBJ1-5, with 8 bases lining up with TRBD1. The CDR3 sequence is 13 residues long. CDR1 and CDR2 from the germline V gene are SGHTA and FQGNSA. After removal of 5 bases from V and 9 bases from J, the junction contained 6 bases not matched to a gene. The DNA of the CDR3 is TGTGCCAGCAGCGGACAGGGTGGAACGCCCCAGCATTTT. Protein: CASSGQGGTPQHF.

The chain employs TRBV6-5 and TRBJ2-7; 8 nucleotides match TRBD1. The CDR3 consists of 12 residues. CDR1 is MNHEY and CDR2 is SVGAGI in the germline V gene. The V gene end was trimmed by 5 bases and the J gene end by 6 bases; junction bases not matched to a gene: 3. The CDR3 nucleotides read TGTGCCAGCAGTACAGGACAGGGCGAGCAGTACTTC. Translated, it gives CASSTGQGEQYF.

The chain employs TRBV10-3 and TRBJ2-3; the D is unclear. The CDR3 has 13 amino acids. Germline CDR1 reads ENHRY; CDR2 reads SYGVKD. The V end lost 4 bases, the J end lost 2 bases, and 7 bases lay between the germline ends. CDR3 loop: CAISARDTDTQYF. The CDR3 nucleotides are TGTGCCATCAGTGCTCGAGACACAGATACGCAGTATTTT.

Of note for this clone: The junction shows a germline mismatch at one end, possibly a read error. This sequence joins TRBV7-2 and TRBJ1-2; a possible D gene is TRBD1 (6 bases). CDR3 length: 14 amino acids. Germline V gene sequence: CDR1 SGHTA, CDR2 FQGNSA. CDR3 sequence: CASNLGGQNYGYTF. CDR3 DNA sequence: TGTGCCAGCAACTTAGGTGGACAGAACTATGGCTACACCTTC.

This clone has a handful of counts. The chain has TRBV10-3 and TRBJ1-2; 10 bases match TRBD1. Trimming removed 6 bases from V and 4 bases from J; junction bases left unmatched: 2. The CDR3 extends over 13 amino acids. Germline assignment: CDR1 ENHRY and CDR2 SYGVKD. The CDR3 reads CAIRRTGGYGYTF. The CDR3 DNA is TGTGCCATCAGGAGGACAGGGGGCTATGGCTACACCTTC.

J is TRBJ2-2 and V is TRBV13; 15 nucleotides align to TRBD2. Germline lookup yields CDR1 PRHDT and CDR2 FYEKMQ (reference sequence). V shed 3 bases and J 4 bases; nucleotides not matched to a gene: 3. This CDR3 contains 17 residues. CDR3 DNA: TGTGCCAGCAGCTTCGGACTAGCGGGGGGGACCACCGGGGAGCTGTTTTTT. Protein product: CASSFGLAGGTTGELFF.

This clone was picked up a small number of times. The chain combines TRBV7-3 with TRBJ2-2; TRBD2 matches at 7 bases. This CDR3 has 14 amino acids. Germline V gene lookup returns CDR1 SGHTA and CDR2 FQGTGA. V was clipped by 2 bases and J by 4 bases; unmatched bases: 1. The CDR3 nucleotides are TGTGCCAGCAGCTTAGCGGGGGTCACCGGGGAGCTGTTTTTT. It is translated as CASSLAGVTGELFF.

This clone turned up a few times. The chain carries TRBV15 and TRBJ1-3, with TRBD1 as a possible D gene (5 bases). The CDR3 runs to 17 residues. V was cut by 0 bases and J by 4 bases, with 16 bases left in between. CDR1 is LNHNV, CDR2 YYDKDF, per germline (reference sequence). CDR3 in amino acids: CATSRDRGRSGGNTIYF. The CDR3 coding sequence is TGTGCCACCAGCAGAGATCGGGGGAGGAGTGGAGGAAACACCATATATTTT.

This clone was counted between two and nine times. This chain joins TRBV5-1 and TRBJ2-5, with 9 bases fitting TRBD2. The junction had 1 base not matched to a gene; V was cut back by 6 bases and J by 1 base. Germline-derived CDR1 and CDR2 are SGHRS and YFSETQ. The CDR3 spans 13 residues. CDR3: CASTSGVQETQYF. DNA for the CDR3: TGCGCCAGCACTAGCGGGGTCCAAGAGACCCAGTACTTC.

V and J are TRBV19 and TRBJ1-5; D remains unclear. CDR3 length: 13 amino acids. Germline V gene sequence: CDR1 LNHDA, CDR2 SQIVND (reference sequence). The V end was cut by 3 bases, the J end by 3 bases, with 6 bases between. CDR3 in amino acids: CASSMAVNQPQHF. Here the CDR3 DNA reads TGTGCCAGTAGTATGGCAGTCAATCAGCCCCAGCATTTT.

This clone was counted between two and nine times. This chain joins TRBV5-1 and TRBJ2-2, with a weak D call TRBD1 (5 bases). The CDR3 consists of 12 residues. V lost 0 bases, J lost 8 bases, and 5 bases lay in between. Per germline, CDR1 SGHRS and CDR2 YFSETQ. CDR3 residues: CASSLEGGELFF. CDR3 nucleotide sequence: TGCGCCAGCAGCTTGGAGGGGGGGGAGCTGTTTTTT.

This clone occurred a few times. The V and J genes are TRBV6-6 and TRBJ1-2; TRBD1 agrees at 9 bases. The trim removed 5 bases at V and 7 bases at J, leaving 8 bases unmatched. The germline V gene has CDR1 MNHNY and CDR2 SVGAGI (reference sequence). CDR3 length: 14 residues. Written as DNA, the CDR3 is TGTGCCAGCAGTCCCGCGGGACAGGGTGCTGGCTACACCTTC. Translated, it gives CASSPAGQGAGYTF.

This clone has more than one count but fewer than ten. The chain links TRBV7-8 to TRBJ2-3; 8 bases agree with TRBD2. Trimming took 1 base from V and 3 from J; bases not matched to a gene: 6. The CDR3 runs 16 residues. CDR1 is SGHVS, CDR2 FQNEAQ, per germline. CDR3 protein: CASSLDEGGGTDTQYF. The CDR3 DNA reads TGTGCCAGCAGCTTAGACGAAGGCGGGGGGACAGATACGCAGTATTTT. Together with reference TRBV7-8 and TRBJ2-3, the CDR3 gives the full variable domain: GAGVSQSPRYKVAKRGQDVALRCDPISGHVSLFWYQQALGQGPEFLTYFQNEAQLDKSGLPSDRFFAERPEGSVSTLKIQRTQQEDSAVYLCASSLDEGGGTDTQYFGPGTRLTVL.

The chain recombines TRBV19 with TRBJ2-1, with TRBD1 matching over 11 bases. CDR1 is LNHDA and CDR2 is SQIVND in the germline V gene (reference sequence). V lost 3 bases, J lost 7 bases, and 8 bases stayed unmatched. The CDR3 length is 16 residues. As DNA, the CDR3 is TGTGCCAGTAGTATTTCAGGGACAGGGGGTCGGAATGAGCAGTTCTTC. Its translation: CASSISGTGGRNEQFF.

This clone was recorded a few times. The CDR3 DNA follows: TGTGCCACCAGCACGACGGGACATAAGTCTGGGGCCAACGTCCTGACTTTC. The encoded protein is CATSTTGHKSGANVLTF. The chain joins TRBV15 to TRBJ2-6, with a tentative D call TRBD1 (6 bases). V dropped 4 bases and J dropped 1 base, with 14 bases sitting between them. The length of the CDR3 is 17 residues. Germline V gene data show CDR1 as LNHNV and CDR2 as YYDKDF (reference sequence).

For the CDR3, the DNA is TGCGCCAGCAGCTTGGACAGCCTGAACACTGAAGCTTTCTTT. Protein sequence: CASSLDSLNTEAFF. V is TRBV5-1 and J is TRBJ1-1, with unresolved D. Trimming pared 0 bases from V and 0 bases from J, leaving 6 bases between. This CDR3 comprises 14 residues. Germline CDR1 and CDR2: SGHRS and YFSETQ.

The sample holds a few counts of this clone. The CDR3 loop reads CASSDFRQGSYEQYF. CDR3 sequence (DNA): TGCGCCAGCAGTGACTTCCGGCAGGGGTCCTACGAGCAGTACTTC. The gene calls are TRBV10-2 and TRBJ2-7; D might be TRBD1 (6 bases). The germline CDR1 and CDR2 sequences are WSHSY and SAAADI. With 3 bases removed from V and 1 base from J, the gap between germline ends came to 13 bases. The CDR3 is 15 residues long.

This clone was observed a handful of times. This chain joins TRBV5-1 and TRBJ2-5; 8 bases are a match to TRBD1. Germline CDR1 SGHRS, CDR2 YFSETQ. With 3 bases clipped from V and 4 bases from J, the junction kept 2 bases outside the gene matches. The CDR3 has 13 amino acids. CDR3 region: CASSSQGAETQYF. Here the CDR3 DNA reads TGCGCCAGCAGCTCTCAGGGGGCAGAGACCCAGTACTTC.

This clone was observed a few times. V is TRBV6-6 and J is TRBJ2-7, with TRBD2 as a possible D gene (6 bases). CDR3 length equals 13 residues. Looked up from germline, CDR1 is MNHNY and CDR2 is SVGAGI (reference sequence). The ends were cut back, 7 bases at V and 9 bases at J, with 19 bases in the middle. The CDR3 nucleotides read TGTGCCAGCAACACGGGACTTCCCTTTGGGCAGTACTTC. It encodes CASNTGLPFGQYF.

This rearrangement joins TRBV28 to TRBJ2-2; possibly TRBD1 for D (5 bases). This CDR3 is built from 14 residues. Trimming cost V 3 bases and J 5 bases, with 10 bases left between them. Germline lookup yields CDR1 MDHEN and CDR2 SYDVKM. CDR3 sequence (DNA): TGTGCCAGCAGTTTTCCAGGGCGAACCGGGGAGCTGTTTTTT. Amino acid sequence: CASSFPGRTGELFF.

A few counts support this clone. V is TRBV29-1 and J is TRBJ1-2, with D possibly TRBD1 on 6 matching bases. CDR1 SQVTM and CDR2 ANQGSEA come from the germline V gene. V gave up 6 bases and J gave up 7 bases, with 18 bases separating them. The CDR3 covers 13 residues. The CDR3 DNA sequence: TGCAGCGTAGACTTACAGGGCGCTAGTGGCTACACCTTC. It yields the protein CSVDLQGASGYTF.

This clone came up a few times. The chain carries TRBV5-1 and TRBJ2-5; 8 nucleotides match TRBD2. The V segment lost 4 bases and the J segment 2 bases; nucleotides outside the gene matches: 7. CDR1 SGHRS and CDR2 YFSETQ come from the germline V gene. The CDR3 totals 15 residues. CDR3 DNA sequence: TGCGCCAGCAGCCTTATTAGCGGGGCGCAAGAGACCCAGTACTTC. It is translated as CASSLISGAQETQYF.

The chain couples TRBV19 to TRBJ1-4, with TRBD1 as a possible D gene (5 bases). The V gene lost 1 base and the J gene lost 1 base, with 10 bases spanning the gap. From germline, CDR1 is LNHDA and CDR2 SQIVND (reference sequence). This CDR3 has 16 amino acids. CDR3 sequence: CASSIGQGGTNEKLFF. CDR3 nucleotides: TGTGCCAGTAGTATAGGGCAGGGTGGAACTAATGAAAAACTGTTTTTT.

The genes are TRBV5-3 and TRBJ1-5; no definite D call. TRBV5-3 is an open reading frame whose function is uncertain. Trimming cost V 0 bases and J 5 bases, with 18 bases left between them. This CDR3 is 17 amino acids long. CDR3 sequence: CARSLVAFRCHDQPQHF. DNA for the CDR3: TGTGCCAGAAGCTTGGTAGCCTTCAGATGCCATGATCAGCCCCAGCATTTT.

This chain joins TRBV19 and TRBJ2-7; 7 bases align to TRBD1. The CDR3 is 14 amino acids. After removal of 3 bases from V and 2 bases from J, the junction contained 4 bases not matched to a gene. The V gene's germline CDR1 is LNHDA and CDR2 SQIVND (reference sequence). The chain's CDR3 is CASSMTGTTYEQYF. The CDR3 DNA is TGTGCCAGTAGTATGACAGGGACCACCTACGAGCAGTACTTC.

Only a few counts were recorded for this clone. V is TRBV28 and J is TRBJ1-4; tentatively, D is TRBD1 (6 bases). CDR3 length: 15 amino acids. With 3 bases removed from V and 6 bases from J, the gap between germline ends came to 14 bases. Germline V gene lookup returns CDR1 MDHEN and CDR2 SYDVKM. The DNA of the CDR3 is TGTGCCAGCAGTTTCGGTGGCAGGGGAGATGAAAAACTGTTTTTT. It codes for CASSFGGRGDEKLFF.

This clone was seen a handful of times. In DNA, the CDR3 is TGTGCCAGCACCCCCAGGGGGTTCACTGAAGCTTTCTTT. Protein sequence: CASTPRGFTEAFF. The J gene is TRBJ1-1, the V gene TRBV11-2, with TRBD1 identical over 7 bases. After removal of 7 bases from V and 4 bases from J, the junction contained 6 bases not matched to a gene. Germline-derived CDR1 and CDR2 are SGHAT and FQNNGV. The CDR3 spans 13 residues.